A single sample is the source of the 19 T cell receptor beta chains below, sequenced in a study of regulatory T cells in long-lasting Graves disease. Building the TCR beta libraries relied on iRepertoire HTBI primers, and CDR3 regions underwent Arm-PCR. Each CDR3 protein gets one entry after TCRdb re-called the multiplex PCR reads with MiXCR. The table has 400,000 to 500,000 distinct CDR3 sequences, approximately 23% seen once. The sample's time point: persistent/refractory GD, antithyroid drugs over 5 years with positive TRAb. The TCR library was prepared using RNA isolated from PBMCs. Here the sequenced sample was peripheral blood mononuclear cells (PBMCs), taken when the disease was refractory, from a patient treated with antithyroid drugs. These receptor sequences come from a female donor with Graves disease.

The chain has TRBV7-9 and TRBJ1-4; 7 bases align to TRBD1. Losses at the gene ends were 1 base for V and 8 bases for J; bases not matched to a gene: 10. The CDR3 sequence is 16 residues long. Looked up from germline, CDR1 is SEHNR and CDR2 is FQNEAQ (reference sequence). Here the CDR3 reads CASSLGHGTDREKLFF. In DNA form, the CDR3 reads TGTGCCAGCAGCTTAGGTCATGGGACAGATCGGGAAAAACTGTTTTTT.

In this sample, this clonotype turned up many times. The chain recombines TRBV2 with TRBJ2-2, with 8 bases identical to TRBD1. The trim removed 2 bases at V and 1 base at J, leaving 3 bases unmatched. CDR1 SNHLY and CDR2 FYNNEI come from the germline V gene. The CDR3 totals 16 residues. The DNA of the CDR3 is TGTGCCAGCAGTGAACAGGGGGCTGGGAACACCGGGGAGCTGTTTTTT. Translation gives CASSEQGAGNTGELFF. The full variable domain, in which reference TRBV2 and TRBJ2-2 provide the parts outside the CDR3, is EPEVTQTPSHQVTQMGQEVILRCVPISNHLYFYWYRQILGQKVEFLVSFYNNEISEKSEIFDDQFSVERPDGSNFTLKIRSTKLEDSAMYFCASSEQGAGNTGELFFGEGSRLTVL.

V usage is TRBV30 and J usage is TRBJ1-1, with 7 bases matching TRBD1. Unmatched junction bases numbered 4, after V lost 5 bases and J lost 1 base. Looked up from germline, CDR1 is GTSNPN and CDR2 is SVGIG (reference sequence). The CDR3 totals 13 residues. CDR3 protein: CAWRQGTNTEAFF. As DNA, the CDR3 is TGTGCCTGGCGACAGGGAACGAACACTGAAGCTTTCTTT.

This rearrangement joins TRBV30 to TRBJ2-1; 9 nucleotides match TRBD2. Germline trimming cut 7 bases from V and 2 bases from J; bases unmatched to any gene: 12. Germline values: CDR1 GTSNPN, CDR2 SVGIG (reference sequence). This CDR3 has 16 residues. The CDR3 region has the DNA TGTGCCTTCTGCCCCTGGGGACTAGCCCCCTACAATGAGCAGTTCTTC. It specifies CAFCPWGLAPYNEQFF.

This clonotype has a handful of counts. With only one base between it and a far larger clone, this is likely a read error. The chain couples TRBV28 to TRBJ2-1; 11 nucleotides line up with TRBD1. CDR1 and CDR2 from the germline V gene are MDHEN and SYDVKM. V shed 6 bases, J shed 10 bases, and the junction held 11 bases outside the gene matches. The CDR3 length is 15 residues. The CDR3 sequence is CASSLGTGGNYEQFF. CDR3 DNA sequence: TGTGCCAGCAGCCTTGGGACAGGGGGTAACTACGAGCAGTTCTTC.

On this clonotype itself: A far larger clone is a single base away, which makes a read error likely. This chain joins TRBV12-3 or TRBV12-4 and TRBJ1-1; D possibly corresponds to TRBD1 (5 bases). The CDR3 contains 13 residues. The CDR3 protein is CASSFGGNTKAFF. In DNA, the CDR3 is TGTGCCAGCAGTTTTGGGGGGAACACTAAAGCTTTCTTT.

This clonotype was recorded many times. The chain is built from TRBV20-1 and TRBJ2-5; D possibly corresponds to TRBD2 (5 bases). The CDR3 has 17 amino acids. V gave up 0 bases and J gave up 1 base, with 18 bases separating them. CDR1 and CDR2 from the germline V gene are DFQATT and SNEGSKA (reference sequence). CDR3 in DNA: TGCAGTGCTAGAGATGAGTCGAGGGTACCGGTCCAAGAGACCCAGTACTTC. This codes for CSARDESRVPVQETQYF.

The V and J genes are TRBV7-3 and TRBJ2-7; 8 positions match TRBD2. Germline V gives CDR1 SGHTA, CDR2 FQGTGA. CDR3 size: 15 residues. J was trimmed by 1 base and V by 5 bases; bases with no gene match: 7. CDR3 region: CASSLSGSPSYEQYF. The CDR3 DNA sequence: TGTGCCAGCAGCCTGAGCGGGAGCCCATCCTACGAGCAGTACTTC. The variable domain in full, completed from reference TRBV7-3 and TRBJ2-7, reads GAGVSQTPSNKVTEKGKYVELRCDPISGHTALYWYRQSLGQGPEFLIYFQGTGAADDSGLPNDRFFAVRPEGSVSTLKIQRTERGDSAVYLCASSLSGSPSYEQYFGPGTRLTVT.

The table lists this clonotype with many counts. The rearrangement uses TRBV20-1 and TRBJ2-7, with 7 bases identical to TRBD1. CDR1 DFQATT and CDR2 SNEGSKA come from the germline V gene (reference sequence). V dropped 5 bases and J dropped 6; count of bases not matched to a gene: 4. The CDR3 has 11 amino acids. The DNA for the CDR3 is TGCAGTGCTTGGACAGGCGGCGAGCAGTACTTC. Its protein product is CSAWTGGEQYF.

CDR3 sequence (DNA): TGTGCCAGCCGGGCCACAGGGATTGCCTCTGGGGCCAACGTCCTGACTTTC. Amino acids: CASRATGIASGANVLTF. This chain joins TRBV6-2 or TRBV6-3 and TRBJ2-6, with D possibly matching TRBD1 (6 bases). Germline-derived CDR1 and CDR2 are MNHEY and SVGEGT. V was clipped by 8 bases and J by 0 bases, with 17 bases between them. The CDR3 runs to 17 residues.

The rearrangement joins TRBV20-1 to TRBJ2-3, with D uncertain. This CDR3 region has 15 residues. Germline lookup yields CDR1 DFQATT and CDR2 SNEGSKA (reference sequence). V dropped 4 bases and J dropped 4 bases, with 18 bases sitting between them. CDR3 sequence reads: CSAKSVHSQADTQYF. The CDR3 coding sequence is TGCAGTGCTAAATCGGTTCACTCCCAGGCAGATACGCAGTATTTT.

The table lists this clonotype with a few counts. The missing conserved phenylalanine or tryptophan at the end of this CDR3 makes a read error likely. CDR3 region: CASSLQGAPNTEAFS. In DNA form, the CDR3 reads TGTGCCAGCTCACTCCAGGGGGCCCCGAACACTGAAGCTTTCTCT. This rearrangement joins TRBV18 to TRBJ1-1, with 8 bases that match TRBD1. The germline CDR1 and CDR2 sequences are KGHSH and LQKENI. The length of the CDR3 is 15 residues. V shed 4 bases and J 1 base; nucleotides not matched to a gene: 5.

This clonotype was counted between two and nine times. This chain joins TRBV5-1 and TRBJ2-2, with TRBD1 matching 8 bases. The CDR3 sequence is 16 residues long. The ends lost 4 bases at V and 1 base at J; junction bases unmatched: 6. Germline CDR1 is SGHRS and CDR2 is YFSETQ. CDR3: CASSPDRGLNTGELFF. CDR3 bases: TGCGCCAGCAGCCCCGACAGGGGACTGAACACCGGGGAGCTGTTTTTT. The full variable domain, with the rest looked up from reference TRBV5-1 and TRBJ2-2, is KAGVTQTPRYLIKTRGQQVTLSCSPISGHRSVSWYQQTPGQGLQFLFEYFSETQRNKGNFPGRFSGRQFSNSRSEMNVSTLELGDSALYLCASSPDRGLNTGELFFGEGSRLTVL.

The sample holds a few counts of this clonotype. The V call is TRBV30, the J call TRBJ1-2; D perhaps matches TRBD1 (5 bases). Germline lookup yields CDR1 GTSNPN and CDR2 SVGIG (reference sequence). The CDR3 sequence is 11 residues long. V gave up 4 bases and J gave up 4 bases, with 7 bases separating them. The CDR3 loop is CAWTGGYGYTF. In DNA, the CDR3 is TGTGCCTGGACCGGGGGCTATGGCTACACCTTC. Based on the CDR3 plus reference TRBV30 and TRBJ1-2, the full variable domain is SQTIHQWPATLVQPVGSPLSLECTVEGTSNPNLYWYRQAAGRGLQLLFYSVGIGQISSEVPQNLSASRPQDRQFILSSKKLLLSDSGFYLCAWTGGYGYTFGSGTRLTVV.

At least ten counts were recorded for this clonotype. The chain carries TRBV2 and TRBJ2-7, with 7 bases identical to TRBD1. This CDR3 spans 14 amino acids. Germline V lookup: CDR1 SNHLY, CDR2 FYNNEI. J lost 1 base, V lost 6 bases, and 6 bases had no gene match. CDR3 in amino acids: CASRRGQTSYEQYF. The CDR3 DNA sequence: TGTGCCAGCAGACGGGGACAGACTTCCTACGAGCAGTACTTC. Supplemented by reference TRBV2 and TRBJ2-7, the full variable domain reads EPEVTQTPSHQVTQMGQEVILRCVPISNHLYFYWYRQILGQKVEFLVSFYNNEISEKSEIFDDQFSVERPDGSNFTLKIRSTKLEDSAMYFCASRRGQTSYEQYFGPGTRLTVT.

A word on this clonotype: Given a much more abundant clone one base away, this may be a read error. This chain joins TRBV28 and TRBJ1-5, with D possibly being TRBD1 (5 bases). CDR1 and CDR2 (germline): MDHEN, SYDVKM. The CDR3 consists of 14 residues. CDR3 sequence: CASRTDRTYQPRHF. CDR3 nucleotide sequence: TGTGCCAGCAGGACCGACAGAACCTATCAGCCCCGGCATTTT.

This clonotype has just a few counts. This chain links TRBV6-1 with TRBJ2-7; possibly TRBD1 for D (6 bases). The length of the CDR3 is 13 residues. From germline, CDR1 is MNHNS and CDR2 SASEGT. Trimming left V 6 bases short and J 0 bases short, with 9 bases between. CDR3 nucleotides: TGTGCCAGCAGGGGGACAATCTCCTACGAGCAGTACTTC. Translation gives CASRGTISYEQYF.

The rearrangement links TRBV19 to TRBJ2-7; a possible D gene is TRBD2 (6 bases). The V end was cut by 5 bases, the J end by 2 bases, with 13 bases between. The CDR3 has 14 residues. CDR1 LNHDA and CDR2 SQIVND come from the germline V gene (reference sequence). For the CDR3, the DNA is TGTGCCAGTAGTGTTAGCGGAGATACCTACGAGCAGTACTTC. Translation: CASSVSGDTYEQYF. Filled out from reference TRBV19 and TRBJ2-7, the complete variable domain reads DGGITQSPKYLFRKEGQNVTLSCEQNLNHDAMYWYRQDPGQGLRLIYYSQIVNDFQKGDIAEGYSVSREKKESFPLTVTSAQKNPTAFYLCASSVSGDTYEQYFGPGTRLTVT.

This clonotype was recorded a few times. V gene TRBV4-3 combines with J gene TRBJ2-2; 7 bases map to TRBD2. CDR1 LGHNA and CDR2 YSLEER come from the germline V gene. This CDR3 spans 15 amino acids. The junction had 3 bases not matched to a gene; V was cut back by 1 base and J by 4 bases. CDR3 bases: TGCGCCAGCAGCCAAGGCCTAGCGGCCACCGGGGAGCTGTTTTTT. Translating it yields CASSQGLAATGELFF.